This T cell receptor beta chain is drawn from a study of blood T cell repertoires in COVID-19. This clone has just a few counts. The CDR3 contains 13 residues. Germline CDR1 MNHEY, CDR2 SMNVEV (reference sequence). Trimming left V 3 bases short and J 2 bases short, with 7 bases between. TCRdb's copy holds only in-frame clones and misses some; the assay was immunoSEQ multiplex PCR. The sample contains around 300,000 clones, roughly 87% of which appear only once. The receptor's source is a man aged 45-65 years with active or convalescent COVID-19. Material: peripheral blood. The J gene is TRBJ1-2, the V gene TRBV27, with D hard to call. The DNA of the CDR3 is TGTGCCAGCAGTTTTGCGAGCAACTATGGCTACACCTTC. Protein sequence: CASSFASNYGYTF.